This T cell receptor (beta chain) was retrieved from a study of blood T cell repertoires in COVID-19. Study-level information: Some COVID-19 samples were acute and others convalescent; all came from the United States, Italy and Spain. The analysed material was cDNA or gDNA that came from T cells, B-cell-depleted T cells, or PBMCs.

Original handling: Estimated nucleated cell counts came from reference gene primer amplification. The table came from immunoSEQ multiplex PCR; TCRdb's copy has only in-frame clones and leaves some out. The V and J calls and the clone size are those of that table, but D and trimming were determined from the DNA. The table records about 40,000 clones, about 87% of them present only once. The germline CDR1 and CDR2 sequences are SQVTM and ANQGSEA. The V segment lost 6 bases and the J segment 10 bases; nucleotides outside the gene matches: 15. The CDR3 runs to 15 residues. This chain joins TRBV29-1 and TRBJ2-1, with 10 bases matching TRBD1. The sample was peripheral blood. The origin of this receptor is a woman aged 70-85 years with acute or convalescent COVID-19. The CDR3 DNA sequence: TGCAGCGTCAAAATTTCCGGGACAGGGGTGAGCGAGCAGTTCTTC. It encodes CSVKISGTGVSEQFF.